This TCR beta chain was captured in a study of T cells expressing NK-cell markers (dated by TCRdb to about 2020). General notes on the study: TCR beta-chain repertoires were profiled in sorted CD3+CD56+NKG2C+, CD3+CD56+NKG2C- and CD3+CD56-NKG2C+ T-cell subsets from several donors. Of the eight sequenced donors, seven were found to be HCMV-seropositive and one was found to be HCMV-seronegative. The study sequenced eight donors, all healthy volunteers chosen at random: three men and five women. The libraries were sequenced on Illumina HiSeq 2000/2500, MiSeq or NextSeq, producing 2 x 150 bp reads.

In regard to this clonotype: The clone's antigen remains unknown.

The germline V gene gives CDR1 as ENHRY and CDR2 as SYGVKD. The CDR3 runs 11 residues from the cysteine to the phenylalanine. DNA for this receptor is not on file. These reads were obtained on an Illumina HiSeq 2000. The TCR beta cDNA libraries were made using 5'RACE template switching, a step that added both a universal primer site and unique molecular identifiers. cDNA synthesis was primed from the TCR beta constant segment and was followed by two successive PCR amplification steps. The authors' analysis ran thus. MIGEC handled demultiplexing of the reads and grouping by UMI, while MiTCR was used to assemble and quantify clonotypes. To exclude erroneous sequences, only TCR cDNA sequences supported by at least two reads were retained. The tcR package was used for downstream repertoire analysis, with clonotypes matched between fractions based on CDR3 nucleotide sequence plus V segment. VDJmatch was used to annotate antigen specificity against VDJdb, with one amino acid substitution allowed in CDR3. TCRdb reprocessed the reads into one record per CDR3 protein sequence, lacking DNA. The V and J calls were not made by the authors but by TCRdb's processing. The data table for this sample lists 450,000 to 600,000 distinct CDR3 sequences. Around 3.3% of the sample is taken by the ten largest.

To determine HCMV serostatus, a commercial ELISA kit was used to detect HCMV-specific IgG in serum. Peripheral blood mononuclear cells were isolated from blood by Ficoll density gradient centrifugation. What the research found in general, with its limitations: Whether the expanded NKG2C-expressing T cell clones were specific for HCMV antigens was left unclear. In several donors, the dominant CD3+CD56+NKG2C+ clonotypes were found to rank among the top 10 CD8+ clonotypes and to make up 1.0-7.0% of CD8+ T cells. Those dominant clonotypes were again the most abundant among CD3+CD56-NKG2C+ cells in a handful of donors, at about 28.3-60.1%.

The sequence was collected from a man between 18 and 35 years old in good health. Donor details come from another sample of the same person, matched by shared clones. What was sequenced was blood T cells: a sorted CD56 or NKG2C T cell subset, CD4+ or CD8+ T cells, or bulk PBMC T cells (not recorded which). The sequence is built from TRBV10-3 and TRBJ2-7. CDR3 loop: CAISVGDEQYF.